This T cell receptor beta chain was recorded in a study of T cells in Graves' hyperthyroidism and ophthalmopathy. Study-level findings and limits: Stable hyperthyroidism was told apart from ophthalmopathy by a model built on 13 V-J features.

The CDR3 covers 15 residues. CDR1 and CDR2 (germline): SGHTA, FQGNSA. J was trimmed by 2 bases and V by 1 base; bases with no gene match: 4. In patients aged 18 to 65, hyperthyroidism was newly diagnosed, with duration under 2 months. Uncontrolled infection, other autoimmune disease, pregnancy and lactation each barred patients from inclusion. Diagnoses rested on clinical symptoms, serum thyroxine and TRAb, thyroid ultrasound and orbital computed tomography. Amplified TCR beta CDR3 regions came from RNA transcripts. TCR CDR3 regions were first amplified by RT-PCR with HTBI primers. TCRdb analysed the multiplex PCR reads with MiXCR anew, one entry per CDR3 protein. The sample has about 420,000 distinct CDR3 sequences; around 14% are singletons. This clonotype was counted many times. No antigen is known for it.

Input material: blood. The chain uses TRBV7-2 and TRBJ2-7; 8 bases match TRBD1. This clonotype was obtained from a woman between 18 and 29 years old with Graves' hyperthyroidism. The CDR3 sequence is CASSLEGTGPYEQYF. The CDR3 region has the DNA TGTGCCAGCAGCTTAGAGGGGACAGGACCCTACGAGCAGTACTTC. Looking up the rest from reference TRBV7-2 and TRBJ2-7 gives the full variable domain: GAGVSQSPSNKVTEKGKDVELRCDPISGHTALYWYRQSLGQGLEFLIYFQGNSAPDKSGLPSDRFSAERTGGSVSTLTIQRTQQEDSAVYLCASSLEGTGPYEQYFGPGTRLTVT.